This T cell receptor (beta chain) was captured in a study of response to subunit inactivated influenza vaccine. Study-wide results and limits: It was the authors' suggestion that each seasonal influenza vaccination recruits few new T cells.

TCRdb called the RT-PCR reads again in MiXCR, with one record for every CDR3 protein. The data contain about 580,000 distinct CDR3 sequences, 14% of them singletons. This clonotype was seen repeatedly, ten times or more. Its antigen remains unknown. This sequence was found in a man aged 45 to 65 who received an inactivated influenza vaccine. The sequenced sample was PBMCs from blood, obtained approximately 13 days after vaccination.

Written as DNA, the CDR3 is TGTGCCATCAGCACGACTAGCGGGAGTCCCAATGAGCAGTTCTTC. Its translation is CAISTTSGSPNEQFF. V usage is TRBV10-3 and J usage is TRBJ2-1; 12 nucleotides match TRBD2. Losses at the gene ends were 6 bases for V and 6 bases for J; bases not matched to a gene: 6. There are 15 residues in the CDR3. Germline assignment: CDR1 ENHRY and CDR2 SYGVKD.